The source of this T cell receptor beta chain is a study of T cell responses to AZD1222 COVID-19 vaccine. TCRdb's copy holds only in-frame clones and misses some; the assay was immunoSEQ multiplex PCR. Seen here are approximately 110,000 clones, about nine tenths observed once, and the top ten hold 4.5% to 5%. Overall study findings and caveats: Baseline testing showed seropositivity in only six or seven AZD1222 recipients. Mostly white British, mostly female donors; authors suggested clonal diversity may be underestimated. Unmutated regions of variants are reportedly targeted by nearly half of spike-specific TCRs. No day 14 peak samples; only post-peak repertoires were characterized.

Remarks on this clone: Its antigen is undetermined. Mismatch with germline at one junction end may stem from a read error.

Per germline, CDR1 SSHAT and CDR2 FNYEAQ (reference sequence). The CDR3 has 15 amino acids. This material consisted of peripheral blood, taken on day 0 of AZD1222 vaccination. This receptor was taken from an adult in good health. The chain links TRBV7-7 to TRBJ2-7; 9 bases line up with TRBD1. The CDR3 spells CASSSSPGQGYEQYF. CDR3 nucleotides: TGTGCTAGCAGCTCTAGCCCGGGACAGGGCTACGAGCAGTACTTC.